The rows below give T cell receptor beta chains drawn from one sample of a study of T-cell memory formation after mild COVID-19. One entry per CDR3 protein, called by TCRdb with MiXCR from the 5' RACE reads. This table holds roughly 250,000 distinct CDR3 sequences, roughly 15% found once. The sample taken for sequencing was PBMCs or a T cell subset sorted from them (not recorded which). These receptors were collected from a man in his late teens or twenties who had mild COVID-19 (a few samples of this study predate the infection). Cell type and time point are not known. CDR3s include the opening cysteine and the closing phenylalanine or tryptophan. Fields, in order: D gene, J gene, clone size, V gene, CDR3 protein, CDR3 DNA. The D gene is left open where the match is weak. Some rows mark clone size as missing; the rest say once, few, many or name a class of expanded clone.

>NA|TRBJ1-1|NA|TRBV27
CASMGGGNTEAFF
TGTGCCAGCATGGGGGGGGGGAACACTGAAGCTTTCTTT
>TRBD2|TRBJ2-1|few|TRBV11-2
CASRDGTRGFNEQFF
TGTGCCAGCAGAGACGGGACTAGAGGTTTTAATGAGCAGTTCTTC
>TRBD2|TRBJ2-1|few|TRBV29-1
CSVEAGTTPFNEQFF
TGCAGCGTTGAAGCGGGGACTACCCCTTTTAATGAGCAGTTCTTC
>TRBD1|TRBJ1-1|NA|TRBV20-1
CSARQGAMNTEAFF
TGCAGTGCTAGACAGGGGGCCATGAACACTGAAGCTTTCTTT
>NA|TRBJ2-2|NA|TRBV27
CASSPPATGSTGELFF
TGTGCCAGCAGTCCCCCTGCTACAGGGAGCACCGGGGAGCTGTTTTTT
>TRBD2|TRBJ2-5|NA|TRBV9
CASSPRSSSGGAETQYF
TGTGCCAGCAGCCCCCGCTCCTCCAGCGGGGGCGCCGAGACCCAGTACTTC
>NA|TRBJ1-4|few|TRBV20-1
CSARLRGRNEKLFF
TGCAGTGCTAGGCTGCGGGGTAGGAATGAAAAACTGTTTTTT
>NA|TRBJ2-2|many|TRBV2
CASSEASPGELFF
TGTGCCAGCAGTGAAGCCTCCCCCGGGGAGCTGTTTTTT
>TRBD1|TRBJ1-5|few|TRBV7-3
CASSPTGDRNQPQHF
TGTGCCAGCAGCCCCACAGGGGACCGCAATCAGCCCCAGCATTTT
>NA|TRBJ2-4|many|TRBV7-2
CASSLGSDRNIQYF
TGTGCCAGCAGCTTAGGCAGCGACAGGAACATTCAGTACTTC
>TRBD2|TRBJ2-3|NA|TRBV12-3/TRBV12-4
CASSPGLAGGTDTQYF
TGTGCCAGCAGTCCCGGACTAGCGGGGGGCACAGATACGCAGTATTTT
>NA|TRBJ1-5|NA|TRBV12-3/TRBV12-4
CASSAQTGFQPQHF
TGTGCCAGCAGTGCCCAGACAGGTTTTCAGCCCCAGCATTTT
>NA|TRBJ2-7|few|TRBV5-4
CASSLADEGGEQYF
TGTGCCAGCAGCTTGGCCGACGAGGGCGGCGAGCAGTACTTC
>NA|TRBJ2-5|few|TRBV3-2
CASKLISGDQETQYF
TGTGCCAGCAAGTTAATTAGCGGGGACCAAGAGACCCAGTACTTC
>NA|TRBJ1-5|NA|TRBV10-1
CASSESTYQPQHF
TGCGCCAGCAGTGAGTCGACTTACCAGCCCCAGCATTTT
>NA|TRBJ1-1|NA|TRBV7-2
CASSLVEGGEVFF
TGTGCCAGCAGCTTAGTAGAGGGGGGCGAAGTTTTCTTT
>TRBD1|TRBJ2-3|few|TRBV9
CASSVGASGQGADTQYF
TGTGCCAGCAGCGTAGGGGCTTCGGGACAGGGGGCAGATACGCAGTATTTT
>TRBD2|TRBJ2-5|few|TRBV7-2
CASSRGGSGETQYF
TGTGCCAGCAGCCGGGGGGGGTCAGGGGAGACCCAGTACTTC
>NA|TRBJ1-1|few|TRBV12-3/TRBV12-4
CASSSGRTNTEAFF
TGTGCCAGCAGTTCGGGACGGACGAACACTGAAGCTTTCTTT
>NA|TRBJ2-1|NA|TRBV28
CASRSEGGYNEQFF
TGTGCCAGCAGGTCAGAAGGAGGGTACAATGAGCAGTTCTTC
>TRBD1|TRBJ1-1|NA|TRBV11-1
CASRPGQAPIGNTEAFF
TGTGCCAGCAGGCCCGGACAGGCCCCTATTGGGAACACTGAAGCTTTCTTT
>NA|TRBJ2-7|few|TRBV5-1
CASSAGTLDEQYF
TGCGCCAGCAGCGCGGGGACTCTAGACGAGCAGTACTTC
>NA|TRBJ2-5|few|TRBV15
CATSKEGGWIGTQYF
TGTGCCACCAGCAAGGAGGGTGGCTGGATCGGGACCCAGTACTTC
>NA|TRBJ1-1|few|TRBV7-2
CASSLSPGGNTEAFF
TGTGCCAGCAGCTTATCTCCGGGAGGGAACACTGAAGCTTTCTTT
>NA|TRBJ1-3|many|TRBV4-1
CASSHQAGNTIYF
TGCGCCAGCAGCCACCAGGCTGGAAACACCATATATTTT
>NA|TRBJ1-2|NA|TRBV5-1
CASSLEVGGFYGYTF
TGCGCCAGCAGCTTGGAAGTCGGGGGCTTTTATGGCTACACCTTC
>TRBD2|TRBJ2-2|few|TRBV7-3
CASSPGGNMGGELFF
TGTGCCAGCAGCCCCGGGGGGAATATGGGCGGGGAGCTGTTTTTT
>NA|TRBJ1-5|few|TRBV6-2/TRBV6-3
CASTSAGVQPQHF
TGTGCCAGCACCTCGGCCGGGGTTCAGCCCCAGCATTTT
>NA|TRBJ2-1|few|TRBV5-1
CASSLVPGAYNEQFF
TGCGCCAGCAGCTTGGTTCCTGGAGCCTACAATGAGCAGTTCTTC
>NA|TRBJ2-5|few|TRBV6-5
CASSTDGLASPTQYF
TGTGCCAGCAGTACTGATGGACTGGCCTCCCCGACCCAGTACTTC
>NA|TRBJ2-2|NA|TRBV5-6
CASSEKQLNTGELFF
TGTGCCAGCAGCGAGAAACAACTTAACACCGGGGAGCTGTTTTTT
>NA|TRBJ2-3|many|TRBV5-1
CASSLAPRSTDTQYF
TGCGCCAGCAGCTTGGCGCCCAGAAGCACAGATACGCAGTATTTT
>NA|TRBJ2-3|many|TRBV5-1
CASSLGGLIGTDTQYF
TGCGCCAGCAGCCTCGGGGGACTCATTGGAACAGATACGCAGTATTTT
>NA|TRBJ1-5|NA|TRBV7-9
CASSHGRSNQPQHF
TGTGCCAGCAGCCATGGTCGTAGCAATCAGCCCCAGCATTTT
>NA|TRBJ2-2|NA|TRBV7-2
CASSSVGGDGELFF
TGTGCCAGCAGCTCCGTCGGGGGCGACGGGGAGCTGTTTTTT
>NA|TRBJ2-1|NA|TRBV7-8
CASSTHGLVVSEQFF
TGTGCCAGCAGTACACATGGGCTAGTTGTTTCTGAGCAGTTCTTC
>NA|TRBJ2-3|many|TRBV20-1
CSARRGDTQYF
TGCAGTGCTAGACGCGGAGATACGCAGTATTTT
>NA|TRBJ2-2|few|TRBV10-3
CAISTSRGSNTGELFF
TGTGCCATCAGCACCTCGCGGGGATCGAACACCGGGGAGCTGTTTTTT
>NA|TRBJ2-1|NA|TRBV7-2
CASSSNRGENEQFF
TGTGCCAGCAGCTCCAATCGCGGTGAAAATGAGCAGTTCTTC
>NA|TRBJ1-1|few|TRBV7-2
CASSSWTLNTEAFF
TGTGCCAGCAGCTCCTGGACCCTAAACACTGAAGCTTTCTTT
>NA|TRBJ1-1|few|TRBV7-9
CAFERSNTEAFF
TGTGCCTTCGAGCGGTCGAACACTGAAGCTTTCTTT
>TRBD2|TRBJ2-3|NA|TRBV7-2
CASSFFLAGGTDTQYF
TGTGCCAGCAGCTTCTTCCTAGCGGGGGGTACAGATACGCAGTATTTT
>TRBD1|TRBJ2-7|NA|TRBV6-2/TRBV6-3
CASSYPIDHEPGQGIFEQYF
TGTGCCAGCAGTTACCCCATCGATCACGAGCCGGGACAGGGTATCTTCGAGCAGTACTTC
>TRBD1|TRBJ1-2|NA|TRBV11-2
CASSLTSGTDNYGYTF
TGTGCCAGCAGCCTGACCTCCGGGACAGATAACTATGGCTACACCTTC
>NA|TRBJ1-1|NA|TRBV6-5
CASSSQGAGEAFF
TGTGCCAGCAGTTCCCAAGGGGCCGGTGAAGCTTTCTTT
>NA|TRBJ2-3|few|TRBV30
CACKRSTDTQYF
TGTGCCTGCAAGAGAAGCACAGATACGCAGTATTTT